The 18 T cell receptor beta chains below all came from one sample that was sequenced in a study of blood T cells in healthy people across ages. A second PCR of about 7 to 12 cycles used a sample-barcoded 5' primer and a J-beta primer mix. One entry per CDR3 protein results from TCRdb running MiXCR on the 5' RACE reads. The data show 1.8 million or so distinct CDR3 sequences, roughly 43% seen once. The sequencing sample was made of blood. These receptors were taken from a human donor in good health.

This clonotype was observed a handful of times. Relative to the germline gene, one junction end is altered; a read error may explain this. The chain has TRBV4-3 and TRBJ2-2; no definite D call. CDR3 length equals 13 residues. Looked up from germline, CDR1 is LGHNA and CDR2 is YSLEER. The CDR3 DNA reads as TGCACCAGCAGCCAACGGAACACCGGGGAGCTGTTTTTT. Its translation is CTSSQRNTGELFF.

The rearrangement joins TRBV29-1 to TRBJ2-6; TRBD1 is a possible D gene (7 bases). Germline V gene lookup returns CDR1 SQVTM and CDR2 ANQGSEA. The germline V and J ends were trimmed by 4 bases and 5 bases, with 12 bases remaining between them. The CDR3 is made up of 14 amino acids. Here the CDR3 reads CSVGQGGRANVLTF. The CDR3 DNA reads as TGCAGCGTTGGGCAGGGGGGTAGGGCCAACGTCCTGACTTTC.

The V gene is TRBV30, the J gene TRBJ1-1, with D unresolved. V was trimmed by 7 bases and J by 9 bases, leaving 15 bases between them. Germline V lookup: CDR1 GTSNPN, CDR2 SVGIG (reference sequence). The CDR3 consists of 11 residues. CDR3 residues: CASSWSPKAFF. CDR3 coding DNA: TGTGCCTCCTCGTGGAGCCCGAAAGCTTTCTTT.

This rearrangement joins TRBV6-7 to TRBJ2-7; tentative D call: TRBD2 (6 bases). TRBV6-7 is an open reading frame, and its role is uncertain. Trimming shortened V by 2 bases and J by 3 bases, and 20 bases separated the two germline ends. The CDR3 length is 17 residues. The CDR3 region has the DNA TGTGCCAGCAGTTACCCTGGGGGTAGTAGCGGAGTCTACGAGCAGTACTTC. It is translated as CASSYPGGSSGVYEQYF.

This chain's CDR3 is CASSQAPQGESYEQYF. Here the CDR3 DNA reads TGTGCCAGCAGCCAAGCCCCCCAGGGGGAGTCCTACGAGCAGTACTTC. The chain has TRBV4-2 and TRBJ2-7; 7 bases agree with TRBD1. The CDR3 loop spans 16 amino acids. The V gene end was trimmed by 1 base and the J gene end by 1 base; junction bases not matched to a gene: 7. Germline CDR1 and CDR2: LGHNA and YNFKEQ.

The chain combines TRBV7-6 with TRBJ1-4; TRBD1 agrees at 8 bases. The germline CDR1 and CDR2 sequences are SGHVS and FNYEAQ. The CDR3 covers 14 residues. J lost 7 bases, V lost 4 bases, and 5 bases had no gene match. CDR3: CASSWDRQAEKLFF. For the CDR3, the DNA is TGTGCCAGCAGCTGGGACAGGCAGGCTGAAAAACTGTTTTTT.

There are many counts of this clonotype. The CDR3 DNA follows: TGTGCCAGCAGTCGGCCCGGGGTTGAAAAACTGTTTTTT. Amino acids: CASSRPGVEKLFF. V is TRBV28 and J is TRBJ1-4; no definite D call. CDR1 is MDHEN and CDR2 is SYDVKM in the germline V gene. This CDR3 is 13 amino acids long. The ends were cut back, 5 bases at V and 7 bases at J, with 11 bases in the middle.

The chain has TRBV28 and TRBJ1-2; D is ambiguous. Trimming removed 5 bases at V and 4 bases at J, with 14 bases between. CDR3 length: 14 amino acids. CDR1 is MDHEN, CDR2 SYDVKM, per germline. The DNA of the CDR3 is TGTGCCAGCAGTATGACGGCAGTGAGCTATGGCTACACCTTC. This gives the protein CASSMTAVSYGYTF.

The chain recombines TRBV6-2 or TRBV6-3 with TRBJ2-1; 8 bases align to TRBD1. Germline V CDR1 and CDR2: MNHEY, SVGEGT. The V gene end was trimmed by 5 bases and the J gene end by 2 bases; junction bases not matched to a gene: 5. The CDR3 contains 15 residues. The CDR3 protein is CASSETGEAYNEQFF. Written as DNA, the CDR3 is TGTGCCAGCAGTGAGACAGGGGAGGCCTACAATGAGCAGTTCTTC.

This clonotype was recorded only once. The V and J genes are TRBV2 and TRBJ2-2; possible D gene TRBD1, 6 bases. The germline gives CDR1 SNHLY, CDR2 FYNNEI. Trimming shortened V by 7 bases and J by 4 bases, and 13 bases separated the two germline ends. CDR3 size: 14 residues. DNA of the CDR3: TGTGCCAGCATGAACAGGGCGGCCACCGGGGAGCTGTTTTTT. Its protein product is CASMNRAATGELFF.

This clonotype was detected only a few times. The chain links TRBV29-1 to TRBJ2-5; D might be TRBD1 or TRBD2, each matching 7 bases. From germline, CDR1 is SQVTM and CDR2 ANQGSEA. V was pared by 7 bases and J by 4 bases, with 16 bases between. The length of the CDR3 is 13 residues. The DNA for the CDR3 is TGCAGCGCCAGGGAGGGGGCTGGAGAGACCCAGTACTTC. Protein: CSAREGAGETQYF.

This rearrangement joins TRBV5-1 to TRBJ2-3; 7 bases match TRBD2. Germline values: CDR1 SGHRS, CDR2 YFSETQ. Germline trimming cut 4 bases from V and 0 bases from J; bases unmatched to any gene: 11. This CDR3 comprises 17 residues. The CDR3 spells CASSLGLLATSTDTQYF. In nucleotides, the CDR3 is TGCGCCAGCAGCCTGGGGTTACTAGCGACTAGCACAGATACGCAGTATTTT. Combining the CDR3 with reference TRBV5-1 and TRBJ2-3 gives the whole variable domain KAGVTQTPRYLIKTRGQQVTLSCSPISGHRSVSWYQQTPGQGLQFLFEYFSETQRNKGNFPGRFSGRQFSNSRSEMNVSTLELGDSALYLCASSLGLLATSTDTQYFGPGTRLTVL.

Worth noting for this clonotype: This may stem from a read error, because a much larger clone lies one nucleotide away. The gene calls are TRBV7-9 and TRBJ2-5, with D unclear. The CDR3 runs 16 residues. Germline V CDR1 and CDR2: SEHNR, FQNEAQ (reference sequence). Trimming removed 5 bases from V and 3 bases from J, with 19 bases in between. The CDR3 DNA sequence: TGTGCCAGCAGCCCCGGGCAGTCACTTATCAAAGAGACCCAGTACTTC. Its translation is CASSPGQSLIKETQYF.

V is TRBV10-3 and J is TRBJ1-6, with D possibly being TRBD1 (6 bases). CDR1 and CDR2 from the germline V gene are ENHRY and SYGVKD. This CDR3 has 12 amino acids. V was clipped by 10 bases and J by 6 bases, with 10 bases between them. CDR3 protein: CATGTPNSPLHF. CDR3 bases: TGTGCCACTGGGACACCTAATTCACCCCTCCACTTT.

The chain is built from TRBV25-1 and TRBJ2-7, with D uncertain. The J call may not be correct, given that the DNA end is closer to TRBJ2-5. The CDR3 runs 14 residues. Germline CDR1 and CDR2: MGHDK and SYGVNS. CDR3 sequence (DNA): TGTGCCAGCAGTGAGCGCAGCGCGACCGGGACCCAGTACTTC. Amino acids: CASSERSATGTQYF.

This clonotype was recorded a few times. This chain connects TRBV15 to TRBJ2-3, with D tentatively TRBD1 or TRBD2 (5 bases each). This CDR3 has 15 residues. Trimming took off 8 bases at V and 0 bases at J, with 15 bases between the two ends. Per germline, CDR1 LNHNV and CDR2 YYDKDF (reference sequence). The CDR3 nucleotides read TGTGCCACCCGGAAAGGGGAGCTTAGCACAGATACGCAGTATTTT. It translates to CATRKGELSTDTQYF.

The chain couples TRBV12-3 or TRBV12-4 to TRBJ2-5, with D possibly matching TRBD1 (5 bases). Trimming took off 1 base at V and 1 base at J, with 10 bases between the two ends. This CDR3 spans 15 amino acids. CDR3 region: CASSLGGRTQETQYF. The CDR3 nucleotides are TGTGCCAGCAGTTTAGGGGGCAGAACCCAAGAGACCCAGTACTTC.

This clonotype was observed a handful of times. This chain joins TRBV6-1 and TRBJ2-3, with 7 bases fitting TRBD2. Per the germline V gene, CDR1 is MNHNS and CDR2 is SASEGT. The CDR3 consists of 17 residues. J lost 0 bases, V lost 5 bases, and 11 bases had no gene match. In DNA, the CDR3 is TGTGCCAGCAGTAAAAGGGCCTGGGGGGGGAGCACAGATACGCAGTATTTT. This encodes CASSKRAWGGSTDTQYF.